A single sample is the source of the 28 T cell receptor beta chains below, sequenced in a study of T cell responses to AZD1222 COVID-19 vaccine (dated by TCRdb to 2020 to 2023). The library was produced with the immunoSEQ multiplex PCR assay. Entries here come from immuneACCESS through TCRdb and include only in-frame sequences with V and J called. Some clones fail to appear in such tables; in the studies checked, an unresolved V gene covers under half of the shortfall, and the cause of the remainder is unknown. This sample holds under 90,000 clones; 70% to 90% were observed only once. The ten largest make up 8.5% to 12% of the sample. The time point label for this specimen denotes: about 28 days (+/-7) after the second vaccine dose. The material sequenced was peripheral blood, taken 28 days after the second AZD1222 dose. The receptors were sampled from an adult who received the AZD1222 COVID-19 vaccine.

This rearrangement joins TRBV12-3 or TRBV12-4 to TRBJ1-1; a possible D gene is TRBD1 (6 bases). The V and J ends lost 6 bases and 10 bases respectively, with 15 bases between them. This CDR3 comprises 12 residues. The CDR3 DNA sequence: TGTGCCAGCAGCAAGGGGGGGCGCATAGCTTTCTTT. Translation: CASSKGGRIAFF.

Of note for this clone: An end of the junction does not agree with germline; a read error may underlie this. The V gene is TRBV30, the J gene TRBJ2-7; no definite D call. Germline V gene lookup returns CDR1 GTSNPN and CDR2 SVGIG (reference sequence). The CDR3 is 12 residues long. CDR3 amino acids: CARSPRIYEQYF. The CDR3 nucleotides are TGTGCCCGGAGTCCCCGGATCTACGAGCAGTACTTC.

This chain links TRBV27 with TRBJ2-7; 9 bases agree with TRBD1. Germline CDR1 MNHEY, CDR2 SMNVEV (reference sequence). The CDR3 runs 18 residues. Trimming cost V 3 bases and J 4 bases; bases outside gene matches: 16. In DNA form, the CDR3 reads TGTGCCAGCAGTTTCCGCGGGTGGCCGGGACAGGGATTTTACGAGCAGTACTTC. Protein: CASSFRGWPGQGFYEQYF.

The V call is TRBV24-1, the J call TRBJ2-7, with D hard to call. The germline CDR1 and CDR2 sequences are KGHDR and SFDVKD. The V and J ends lost 3 bases and 0 bases respectively, with 14 bases between them. The CDR3 has 16 residues. CDR3 in amino acids: CATSDPRAASSYEQYF. In nucleotides, the CDR3 is TGTGCCACCAGTGATCCCCGGGCCGCAAGCTCCTACGAGCAGTACTTC.

The chain is built from TRBV7-3 and TRBJ2-2, with D possibly TRBD1 on 6 matching bases. Trimming stripped 5 bases from V and 2 bases from J, with 9 bases between. The germline gives CDR1 SGHTA, CDR2 FQGTGA. The length of the CDR3 is 14 residues. DNA of the CDR3: TGTGCCAGCAGCACGGACAGAAACACCGGGGAGCTGTTTTTT. Amino acids: CASSTDRNTGELFF.

This clone was found a few times. The chain is built from TRBV6-6 and TRBJ2-1; 7 bases fit TRBD1. The CDR3 sequence is 11 residues long. The germline V gene encodes CDR1 MNHNY and CDR2 SVGAGI (reference sequence). V lost 5 bases to trimming and J lost 13 bases; unmatched junction nucleotides: 5. CDR3 sequence (DNA): TGTGCCAGCAGTCTCGACAGGGTACAGTTCTTC. Encoded protein: CASSLDRVQFF.

The gene calls are TRBV5-1 and TRBJ2-5; TRBD1 aligns across 7 bases. This CDR3 is built from 15 residues. Germline loops: CDR1 SGHRS, CDR2 YFSETQ. V dropped 5 bases and J dropped 4; count of bases not matched to a gene: 11. The CDR3 region has the DNA TGCGCCAGCAGAACTACGACAGGGCTCGTAGAGACCCAGTACTTC. It is translated as CASRTTTGLVETQYF. Together with reference TRBV5-1 and TRBJ2-5, the CDR3 gives the full variable domain: KAGVTQTPRYLIKTRGQQVTLSCSPISGHRSVSWYQQTPGQGLQFLFEYFSETQRNKGNFPGRFSGRQFSNSRSEMNVSTLELGDSALYLCASRTTTGLVETQYFGPGTRLLVL.

The chain joins TRBV11-2 to TRBJ1-2; D ambiguous. This CDR3 has 13 amino acids. V lost 2 bases, J lost 6 bases, and 10 bases lay in between. Germline-derived CDR1 and CDR2 are SGHAT and FQNNGV. For the CDR3, the DNA is TGTGCCAGCAGCTTATCATGGTCGGATGGCTACACCTTC. Its translation: CASSLSWSDGYTF.

V gene TRBV19 combines with J gene TRBJ2-1; TRBD2 matches 15 bases. The ends lost 4 bases at V and 5 bases at J; junction bases unmatched: 6. Germline lookup yields CDR1 LNHDA and CDR2 SQIVND (reference sequence). This CDR3 is built from 17 residues. The CDR3 sequence: CASSRTSGGALNNEQFF. In DNA, the CDR3 is TGTGCCAGTAGTAGGACTAGCGGGGGGGCGTTAAACAATGAGCAGTTCTTC.

A single count supports this clone. The V call is TRBV11-2, the J call TRBJ1-3, with D possibly TRBD1 on 6 matching bases. CDR1 SGHAT and CDR2 FQNNGV come from the germline V gene. The CDR3 sequence is 14 residues long. Trimming stripped 1 base from V and 6 bases from J, with 10 bases between. DNA of the CDR3: TGTGCCAGCAGCTTAGCGGGGGCGTTAAACACCATATATTTT. It yields the protein CASSLAGALNTIYF.

This clone was picked up one time. The chain carries TRBV21-1 and TRBJ1-1; TRBD1 is the table's D call and was not checked against the DNA. TRBV21-1 is a pseudogene locus. CDR3 length: 18 residues. The CDR3 DNA reads as TGTGCCAGCAGCAAATATGGGAACGAGACAGATCAGAACACTGAAGCTTTCTTT. Amino acids: CASSKYGNETDQNTEAFF.

This rearrangement joins TRBV27 to TRBJ1-2; TRBD1 matches 8 bases. The CDR3 runs 16 residues. The V gene end was trimmed by 3 bases and the J gene end by 6 bases; junction bases not matched to a gene: 12. Germline CDR1 is MNHEY and CDR2 is SMNVEV (reference sequence). The CDR3 DNA follows: TGTGCCAGCAGTTTGAGCTTGGACAGGGAGATCGATGGCTACACCTTC. This translates into CASSLSLDREIDGYTF.

The rearrangement uses TRBV5-1 and TRBJ1-5, with 10 bases matching TRBD1. The length of the CDR3 is 15 residues. V trimming: 9 bases; J trimming: 3 bases; junction bases outside the gene matches: 9. Germline CDR1 reads SGHRS; CDR2 reads YFSETQ. CDR3: CATGPGQGINQPQHF. The CDR3 DNA sequence: TGCGCCACCGGCCCGGGACAGGGGATCAATCAGCCCCAGCATTTT. The full variable domain, in which reference TRBV5-1 and TRBJ1-5 provide the parts outside the CDR3, is KAGVTQTPRYLIKTRGQQVTLSCSPISGHRSVSWYQQTPGQGLQFLFEYFSETQRNKGNFPGRFSGRQFSNSRSEMNVSTLELGDSALYLCATGPGQGINQPQHFGDGTRLSIL.

The genes are TRBV28 and TRBJ1-2; D is uncertain. CDR3 length: 12 amino acids. Trimming shortened V by 6 bases and J by 4 bases, and 9 bases separated the two germline ends. CDR1 is MDHEN, CDR2 SYDVKM, per germline. The CDR3 sequence is CASRYRGYGYTF. CDR3 bases: TGTGCCAGCAGGTACAGAGGCTATGGCTACACCTTC.

The gene calls are TRBV20-1 and TRBJ1-2; TRBD1 matches at 12 bases. The CDR3 contains 15 residues. Germline-derived CDR1 and CDR2 are DFQATT and SNEGSKA (reference sequence). The V gene end was trimmed by 3 bases and the J gene end by 6 bases; junction bases not matched to a gene: 8. In DNA form, the CDR3 reads TGCAGTGCTAGTGCCTGGGACAGGGGGCGGAATGGCTACACCTTC. Amino acids: CSASAWDRGRNGYTF.

V usage is TRBV21-1 and J usage is TRBJ2-1; TRBD2, the table's D call, was not compared with the DNA. TRBV21-1 is tagged as a pseudogene. This CDR3 has 15 residues. CDR3 nucleotides: TGTGCCAGCAGCAATGGGTCTAGCGGGGCTAATGAGCAGTTCTTC. Amino acids: CASSNGSSGANEQFF.

The J gene is TRBJ1-5, the V gene TRBV21-1; TRBD1 reflects the table's D call only, with no check against the DNA. TRBV21-1 is labeled a pseudogene. CDR3 length: 18 residues. In DNA, the CDR3 is TGTGCCAGCAGCAAAGATTTTGACAGCAGTATGGGGAATCAGCCCCAGCATTTT. Translating gives CASSKDFDSSMGNQPQHF.

This clone is a singleton in its sample. V usage is TRBV7-9 and J usage is TRBJ2-7, with D tentatively TRBD1 (6 bases). Trimming removed 3 bases from V and 3 bases from J, with 15 bases in between. CDR3 length: 15 residues. Germline CDR1 is SEHNR and CDR2 is FQNEAQ (reference sequence). CDR3 coding DNA: TGTGCCAGCAGCTTGAGTCTGGACAGACACTACGAGCAGTACTTC. This translates into CASSLSLDRHYEQYF. Full variable domain (remainder filled in from reference TRBV7-9 and TRBJ2-7): DTGVSQNPRHKITKRGQNVTFRCDPISEHNRLYWYRQTLGQGPEFLTYFQNEAQLEKSRLLSDRFSAERPKGSFSTLEIQRTEQGDSAMYLCASSLSLDRHYEQYFGPGTRLTVT.

This clone was seen just once. This sequence joins TRBV5-4 and TRBJ2-3; TRBD1 aligns across 7 bases. V lost 3 bases and J lost 9; bases outside the gene matches: 7. The CDR3 is 13 amino acids. The germline gives CDR1 SGHNT, CDR2 YYREEE (reference sequence). The CDR3 reads CASSSDLGGTQYF. The CDR3 coding sequence is TGTGCCAGCAGCTCGGACTTAGGGGGCACGCAGTATTTT.

The chain combines TRBV19 with TRBJ1-3; TRBD1 might be the D (5 bases). V was trimmed by 7 bases and J by 0 bases, leaving 10 bases between them. The germline CDR1 and CDR2 sequences are LNHDA and SQIVND (reference sequence). This CDR3 has 14 residues. The CDR3 spells CASKVRGSGNTIYF. The CDR3 DNA sequence: TGTGCCAGTAAGGTGAGGGGCTCTGGAAACACCATATATTTT.

The rearrangement links TRBV21-1 to TRBJ2-1; TRBD2 was called by the table and not checked on the DNA. TRBV21-1 is a documented pseudogene. CDR3 length: 18 residues. The CDR3 DNA reads as TGTGCCAGCAGTCACAAGTGGTCTAGCGGGGCCTCCTACAATGAGCAGTTCTTC. The encoded protein is CASSHKWSSGASYNEQFF.

CDR3 bases: TGTGCCAGCAGTGAACGGGGGCGCGGAAACACCATATATTTT. Amino acid sequence: CASSERGRGNTIYF. The V and J genes are TRBV6-1 and TRBJ1-3, with D possibly matching TRBD1 (6 bases). The V gene's germline CDR1 is MNHNS and CDR2 SASEGT. The CDR3 is 14 residues long. V gave up 2 bases and J gave up 4 bases, with 9 bases separating them.

The chain uses TRBV3-1 (or the pseudogene TRBV3-2) and TRBJ2-1; 12 bases are a match to TRBD2. From germline, CDR1 is LGHDT and CDR2 YNNKEL (reference sequence). The CDR3 loop spans 15 amino acids. The V segment lost 4 bases and the J segment 7 bases; nucleotides outside the gene matches: 5. CDR3 nucleotide sequence: TGTGCCAGCAGCCCGCCTAGCGGGGGGGCGAATGAGCAGTTCTTC. Protein sequence: CASSPPSGGANEQFF.

Only a few counts were recorded for this clone. The genes are TRBV9 and TRBJ2-1; 7 nucleotides match TRBD2. The V gene's germline CDR1 is SGDLS and CDR2 YYNGEE. Trimming removed 3 bases from V and 2 bases from J; junction bases left unmatched: 5. CDR3 length: 15 amino acids. This CDR3 reads CASSGRDYAYNEQFF. The CDR3 DNA reads as TGTGCCAGCAGCGGCCGGGACTACGCCTACAATGAGCAGTTCTTC.

J is TRBJ1-6 and V is TRBV27; D call uncertain. Trimming removed 4 bases at V and 6 bases at J, with 19 bases between. CDR1 and CDR2 (germline): MNHEY, SMNVEV (reference sequence). This CDR3 is 17 amino acids long. CDR3 nucleotides: TGTGCCAGCAGTTCCTACGGAGCTCAAGGGATTAATTCACCCCTCCACTTT. Its translation: CASSSYGAQGINSPLHF.

The genes are TRBV6-1 and TRBJ2-3; D not certain. There are 15 residues in the CDR3. The germline V gene has CDR1 MNHNS and CDR2 SASEGT. V was cut by 3 bases and J by 3 bases, with 13 bases left in between. The CDR3 DNA is TGTGCCAGCAGTGAGACAAGGGCCCTAACAGATACGCAGTATTTT. This encodes CASSETRALTDTQYF.

This clone was seen more than once but under ten times. The chain carries TRBV11-3 and TRBJ2-1, with 12 bases matching TRBD2. V shed 0 bases and J 9 bases; nucleotides not matched to a gene: 3. This CDR3 is built from 15 residues. The V gene's germline CDR1 is SGHNT and CDR2 YENEEA. CDR3 loop: CASSLDGLAGTEQFF. In DNA, the CDR3 is TGTGCCAGCAGCTTAGACGGACTAGCGGGGACTGAGCAGTTCTTC.

This clone was recorded once. The rearrangement links TRBV4-1 to TRBJ2-5; D is unresolved. Germline-derived CDR1 and CDR2 are MGHRA and YSYEKL. The V gene lost 0 bases and the J gene lost 5 bases, with 19 bases spanning the gap. The CDR3 has 17 amino acids. Here the CDR3 DNA reads TGCGCCAGCAGCCAAGATGAGGACCCCCAATTCGGGGAGACCCAGTACTTC. Protein: CASSQDEDPQFGETQYF.